The next 5 T cell receptor beta chains were all read from a single sample in a study of cytomegalovirus exposure and HLA in healthy donors. The PCR contained 60 Vbeta and 13 Jbeta primers. Generated by immunoSEQ multiplex PCR, the TCRdb table keeps only in-frame clones and is missing some. The table records roughly 100,000 clones, over 75% of them present only once. The sequencing sample was made of PBMCs. These receptors were obtained from a man between 60 and 75 years old in good health and CMV-seropositive.

The V gene is TRBV4-3, the J gene TRBJ2-2, with TRBD2 matching 8 bases. CDR3 size: 17 residues. V shed 0 bases and J 7 bases; nucleotides not matched to a gene: 10. Germline CDR1 and CDR2: LGHNA and YSLEER. The CDR3, as DNA: TGCGCCAGCAGCCAAGAGGTGCTAGCGGGCGTGAACGGGGAGCTGTTTTTT. Its translation is CASSQEVLAGVNGELFF.

V is TRBV7-9 and J is TRBJ1-1, with 12 bases aligning to TRBD1. The CDR3 consists of 15 residues. Trimming cost V 5 bases and J 1 base; bases outside gene matches: 2. Germline V gives CDR1 SEHNR, CDR2 FQNEAQ (reference sequence). CDR3: CASSQGQGANTEAFF. The CDR3, as DNA: TGTGCCAGCAGCCAGGGACAGGGGGCGAACACTGAAGCTTTCTTT. Combining the CDR3 with reference TRBV7-9 and TRBJ1-1 gives the whole variable domain DTGVSQNPRHKITKRGQNVTFRCDPISEHNRLYWYRQTLGQGPEFLTYFQNEAQLEKSRLLSDRFSAERPKGSFSTLEIQRTEQGDSAMYLCASSQGQGANTEAFFGQGTRLTVV.

The V and J genes are TRBV9 and TRBJ2-5; 9 bases map to TRBD2. Per germline, CDR1 SGDLS and CDR2 YYNGEE. There are 15 residues in the CDR3. V lost 4 bases to trimming and J lost 4 bases; unmatched junction nucleotides: 8. The CDR3 loop is CASSPAGGAGETQYF. The CDR3 DNA is TGTGCCAGCAGCCCCGCGGGGGGGGCCGGAGAGACCCAGTACTTC.

V is TRBV5-1 and J is TRBJ2-1; 10 nucleotides align to TRBD2. Trimming cost V 3 bases and J 6 bases; bases outside gene matches: 15. The germline CDR1 and CDR2 sequences are SGHRS and YFSETQ. The CDR3 length is 18 residues. The CDR3 here is CASSSTIAGGLNPNEQFF. The CDR3 nucleotides are TGCGCCAGCAGCTCGACAATAGCGGGGGGTCTAAACCCCAATGAGCAGTTCTTC.

The sample holds a few counts of this clone. This chain connects TRBV7-2 to TRBJ1-4; a weak D match, TRBD1 (6 bases). The CDR3 totals 14 residues. CDR1 is SGHTA and CDR2 is FQGNSA in the germline V gene. Trimming cost V 5 bases and J 7 bases, with 14 bases left between them. CDR3 nucleotide sequence: TGTGCCAGCAGCCGCAGGGGCATGGGTGAAAAACTGTTTTTT. Translated: CASSRRGMGEKLFF.